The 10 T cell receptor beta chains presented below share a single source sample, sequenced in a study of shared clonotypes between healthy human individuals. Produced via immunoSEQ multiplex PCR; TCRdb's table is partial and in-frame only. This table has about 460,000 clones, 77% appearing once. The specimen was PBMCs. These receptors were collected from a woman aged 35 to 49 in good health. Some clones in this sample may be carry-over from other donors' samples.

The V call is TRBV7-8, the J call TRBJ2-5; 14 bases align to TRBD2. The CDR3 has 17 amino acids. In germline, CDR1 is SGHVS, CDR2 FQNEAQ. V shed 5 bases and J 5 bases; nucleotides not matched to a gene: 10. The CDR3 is CASSPGTSGRGWETQYF. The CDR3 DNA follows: TGTGCCAGCAGCCCGGGGACTAGCGGGAGAGGGTGGGAGACCCAGTACTTC. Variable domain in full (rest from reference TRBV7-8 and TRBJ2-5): GAGVSQSPRYKVAKRGQDVALRCDPISGHVSLFWYQQALGQGPEFLTYFQNEAQLDKSGLPSDRFFAERPEGSVSTLKIQRTQQEDSAVYLCASSPGTSGRGWETQYFGPGTRLLVL.

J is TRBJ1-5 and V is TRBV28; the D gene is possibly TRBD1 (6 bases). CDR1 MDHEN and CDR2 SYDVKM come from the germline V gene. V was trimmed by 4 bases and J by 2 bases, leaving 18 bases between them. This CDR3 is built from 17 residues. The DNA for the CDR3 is TGTGCCAGCAGTTACCAATCAGGGGTAGGCGGCAATCAGCCCCAGCATTTT. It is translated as CASSYQSGVGGNQPQHF.

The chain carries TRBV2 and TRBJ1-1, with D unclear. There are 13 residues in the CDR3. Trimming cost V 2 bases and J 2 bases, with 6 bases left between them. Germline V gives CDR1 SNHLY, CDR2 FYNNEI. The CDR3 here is CASSEQFNTEAFF. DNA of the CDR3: TGTGCCAGCAGTGAACAGTTTAACACTGAAGCTTTCTTT.

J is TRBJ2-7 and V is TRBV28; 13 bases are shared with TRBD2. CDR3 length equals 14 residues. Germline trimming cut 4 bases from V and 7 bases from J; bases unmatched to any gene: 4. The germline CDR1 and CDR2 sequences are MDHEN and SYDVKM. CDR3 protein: CASSSTSGRWEQYF. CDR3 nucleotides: TGTGCCAGCAGTTCGACTAGCGGGAGGTGGGAGCAGTACTTC.

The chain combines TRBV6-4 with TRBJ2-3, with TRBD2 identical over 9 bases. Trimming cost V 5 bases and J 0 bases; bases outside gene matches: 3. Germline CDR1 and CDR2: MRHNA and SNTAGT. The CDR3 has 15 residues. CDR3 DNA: TGTGCCAGCAGTCCCACTAGCGGGAGCACAGATACGCAGTATTTT. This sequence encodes CASSPTSGSTDTQYF.

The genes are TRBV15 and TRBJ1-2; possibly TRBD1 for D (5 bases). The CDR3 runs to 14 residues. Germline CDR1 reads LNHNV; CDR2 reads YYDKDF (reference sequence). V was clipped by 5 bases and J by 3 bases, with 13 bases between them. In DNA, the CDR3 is TGTGCCACCAGCTCCCCCGGGACCGACTATGGCTACACCTTC. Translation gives CATSSPGTDYGYTF.

The CDR3 is CASSARQGDTEAFF. The CDR3 nucleotides are TGTGCCAGCAGCGCGAGACAGGGGGACACTGAAGCTTTCTTT. The chain recombines TRBV9 with TRBJ1-1; 9 bases align to TRBD1. J lost 3 bases, V lost 3 bases, and 3 bases had no gene match. The germline V gene has CDR1 SGDLS and CDR2 YYNGEE. This CDR3 region has 14 residues.

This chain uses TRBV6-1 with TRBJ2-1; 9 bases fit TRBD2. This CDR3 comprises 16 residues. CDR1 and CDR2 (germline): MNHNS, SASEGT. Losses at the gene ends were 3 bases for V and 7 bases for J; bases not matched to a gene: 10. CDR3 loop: CASSDLASGISNEQFF. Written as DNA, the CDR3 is TGTGCCAGCAGTGATCTTGCTAGCGGGATTTCTAATGAGCAGTTCTTC.

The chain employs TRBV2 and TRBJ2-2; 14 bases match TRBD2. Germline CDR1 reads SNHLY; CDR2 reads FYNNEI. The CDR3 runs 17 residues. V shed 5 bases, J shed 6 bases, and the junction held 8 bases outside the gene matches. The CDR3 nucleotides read TGTGCCAGCAGTTTGACTAGCGGGAGGGCCGGGGCCGGGGAGCTGTTTTTT. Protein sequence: CASSLTSGRAGAGELFF.

The DNA for the CDR3 is TGTGCCAGTAGTGAAATCGCTTACGAGCAGTACTTC. It yields the protein CASSEIAYEQYF. The rearrangement links TRBV19 to TRBJ2-7; D is unresolved. CDR1 and CDR2 (germline): LNHDA, SQIVND (reference sequence). The CDR3 covers 12 residues. V gave up 5 bases and J gave up 4 bases, with 9 bases separating them.